This TCR beta chain was found in a study of vaccination effects on CD4 cells after COVID-19. Produced via immunoSEQ multiplex PCR; TCRdb's table is partial and in-frame only. The sample holds over 45,000 clones; more than 65% are singletons and the top ten take approximately 5%. This CDR3 comprises 13 residues. With 3 bases removed from V and 5 bases from J, the gap between germline ends came to 10 bases. Germline loops: CDR1 SGHAT, CDR2 FQNNGV. Culture proceeded for more than 8 days, and CD4+ T cells were then isolated. Half-medium changes using IL-2 medium occurred on days 3 and 7. This clone was picked up a small number of times. Its matching antigen is unknown.

The sample consisted of CD4+ T cells from PBMCs cultured without peptide, taken before COVID-19 vaccination. The chain employs TRBV11-2 and TRBJ1-1; maybe TRBD1 (6 bases). This TCR was sampled from a human donor who received a COVID-19 vaccine. DNA for the CDR3: TGTGCCAGCAGCTTTCAGGGGAATACTGAAGCTTTCTTT. Its protein product is CASSFQGNTEAFF.